The present entry profiles one T cell receptor (beta chain) with its context. This sample was taken from a study of blood T cell repertoires in COVID-19. CDR3 size: 14 residues. J gave up 6 bases and V 5 bases, and 7 bases lay outside the gene matches. Per the germline V gene, CDR1 is MDHEN and CDR2 is SYDVKM. The data were produced by immunoSEQ multiplex PCR, yet TCRdb's version contains in-frame clones alone and is incomplete. Of about 150,000 clones in the sample, around 73% were seen once. The TCR sequence derives from a man aged 60 to 75 who had recovered from COVID-19. J is TRBJ1-1 and V is TRBV28, with TRBD1 matching over 9 bases. The specimen was peripheral blood. The CDR3 nucleotides read TGTGCCAGCAGTCTGTCCCGGGACAGGGCTGAAGCTTTCTTT. Residues: CASSLSRDRAEAFF.